This TCR beta chain was sequenced during a study of beta chain features in type 1 diabetes. V gave up 2 bases and J gave up 7 bases; unmatched junction bases: 6. The CDR3 has 15 amino acids. Germline V gene data show CDR1 as LGHNA and CDR2 as YSLEER. The investigators reverse transcribed all of the isolated RNA, so they sequenced expressed TCRB transcripts. Here immunoSEQ multiplex PCR was the method, and the copy in TCRdb shows in-frame clones only, minus some. This table has about 640,000 clones, under 15% appearing once. Using CD45RO/CCR7/CD25/CD127/CD95/CD27, CD4+ naive, central memory, regulatory and stem cell-like memory cells were sorted. Every sorted population was more than 95% pure. Concerning this clone: Its matching antigen is unknown.

The study's findings and limits: Cells expressing TCR highly could be over-represented by cDNA sequencing. Type 1 diabetes patients showed a moderate but significant shortening of TCRB CDR3s in all four CD4+ subsets.

The source of this sequence is a man aged 25 to 45 with type 1 diabetes. The source material was naive CD4+ T cells from blood. The V and J genes are TRBV4-3 and TRBJ1-4, with 8 nucleotides matching TRBD1. The CDR3 nucleotides are TGCGCCAGCAGCCAAATCCTCGGACAGGGTGAAAAACTGTTTTTT. Translation: CASSQILGQGEKLFF.